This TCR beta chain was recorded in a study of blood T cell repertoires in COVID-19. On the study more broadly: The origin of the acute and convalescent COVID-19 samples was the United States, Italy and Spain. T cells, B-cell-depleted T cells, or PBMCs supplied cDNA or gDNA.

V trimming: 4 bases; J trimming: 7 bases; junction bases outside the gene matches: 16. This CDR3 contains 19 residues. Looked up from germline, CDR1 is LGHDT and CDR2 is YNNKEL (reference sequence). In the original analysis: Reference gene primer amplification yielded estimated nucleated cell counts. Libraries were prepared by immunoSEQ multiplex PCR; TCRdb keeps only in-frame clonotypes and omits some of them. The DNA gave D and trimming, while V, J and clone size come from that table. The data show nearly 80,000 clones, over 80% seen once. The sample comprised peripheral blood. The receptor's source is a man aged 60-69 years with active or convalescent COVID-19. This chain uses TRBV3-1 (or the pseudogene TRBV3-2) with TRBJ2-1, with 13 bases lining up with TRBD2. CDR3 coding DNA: TGTGCCAGCAGCCCCAACCTGACTAGCGGGGGGTCCTACAGGAATGAGCAGTTCTTC. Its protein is CASSPNLTSGGSYRNEQFF.